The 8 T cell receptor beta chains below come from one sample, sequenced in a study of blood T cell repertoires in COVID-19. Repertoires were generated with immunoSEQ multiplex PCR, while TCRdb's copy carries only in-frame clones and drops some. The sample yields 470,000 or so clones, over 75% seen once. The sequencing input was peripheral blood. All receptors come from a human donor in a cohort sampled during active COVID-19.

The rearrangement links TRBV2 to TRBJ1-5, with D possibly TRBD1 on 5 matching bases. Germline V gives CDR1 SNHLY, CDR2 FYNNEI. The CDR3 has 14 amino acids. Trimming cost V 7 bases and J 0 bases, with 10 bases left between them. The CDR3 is CASKQGASNQPQHF. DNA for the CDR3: TGTGCCAGCAAACAAGGGGCTAGCAATCAGCCCCAGCATTTT.

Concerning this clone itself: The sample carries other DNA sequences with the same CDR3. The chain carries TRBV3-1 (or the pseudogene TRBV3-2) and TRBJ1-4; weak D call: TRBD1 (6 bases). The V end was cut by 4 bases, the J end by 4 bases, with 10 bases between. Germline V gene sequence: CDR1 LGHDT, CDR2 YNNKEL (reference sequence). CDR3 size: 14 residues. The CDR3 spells CASSLRQVNEKLFF. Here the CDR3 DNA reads TGTGCCAGCAGCCTTAGACAGGTTAATGAAAAACTGTTTTTT.

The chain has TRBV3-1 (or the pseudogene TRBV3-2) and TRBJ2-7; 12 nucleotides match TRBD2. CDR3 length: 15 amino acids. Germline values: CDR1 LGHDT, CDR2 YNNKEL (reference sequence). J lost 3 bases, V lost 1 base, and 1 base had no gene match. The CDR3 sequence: CASSQGLAGVYEQYF. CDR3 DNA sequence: TGTGCCAGCAGCCAAGGACTAGCGGGAGTCTACGAGCAGTACTTC.

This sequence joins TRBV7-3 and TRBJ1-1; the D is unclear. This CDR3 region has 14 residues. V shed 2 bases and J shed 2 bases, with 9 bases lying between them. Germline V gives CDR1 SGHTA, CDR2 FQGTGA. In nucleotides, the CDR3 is TGTGCCAGCAGCTTAGGAGGTTCCAACACTGAAGCTTTCTTT. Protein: CASSLGGSNTEAFF.

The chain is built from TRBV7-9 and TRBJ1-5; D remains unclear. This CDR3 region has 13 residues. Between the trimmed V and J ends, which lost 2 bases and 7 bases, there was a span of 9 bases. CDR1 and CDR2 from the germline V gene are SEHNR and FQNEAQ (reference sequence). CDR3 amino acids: CASSLRGEQPQHF. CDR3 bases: TGTGCCAGCAGCTTACGGGGAGAACAGCCCCAGCATTTT.

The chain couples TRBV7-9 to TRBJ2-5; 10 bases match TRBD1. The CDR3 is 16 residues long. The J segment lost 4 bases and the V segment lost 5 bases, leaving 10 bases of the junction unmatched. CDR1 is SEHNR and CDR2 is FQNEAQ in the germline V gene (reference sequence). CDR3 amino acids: CASSPGPGTGVETQYF. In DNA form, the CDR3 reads TGTGCCAGCAGCCCTGGCCCCGGGACAGGGGTAGAGACCCAGTACTTC.

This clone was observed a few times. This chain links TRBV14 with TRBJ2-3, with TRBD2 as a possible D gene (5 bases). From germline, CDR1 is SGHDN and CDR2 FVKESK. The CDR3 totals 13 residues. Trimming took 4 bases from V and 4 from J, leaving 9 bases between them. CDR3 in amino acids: CASSLGRADTQYF. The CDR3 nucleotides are TGTGCCAGCAGCCTTGGGAGAGCAGATACGCAGTATTTT.

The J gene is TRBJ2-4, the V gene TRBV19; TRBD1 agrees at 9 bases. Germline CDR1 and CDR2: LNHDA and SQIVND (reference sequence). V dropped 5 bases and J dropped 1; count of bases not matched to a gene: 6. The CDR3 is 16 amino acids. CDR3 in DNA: TGTGCCAGTAGTCACAGGGGGCAGGTGGCCAAAAACATTCAGTACTTC. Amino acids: CASSHRGQVAKNIQYF.